This TCR beta chain was recovered during a study of blood T cell repertoires in COVID-19. Study-wide context: Acute and convalescent COVID-19 samples came from the United States, Italy and Spain. From T cells, B-cell-depleted T cells, or PBMCs came the material, which was cDNA or gDNA.

Germline V CDR1 and CDR2: SQVTM, ANQGSEA. V shed 7 bases and J shed 1 base, with 7 bases lying between them. The CDR3 runs 11 residues. Original methodology: Researchers report that nucleated cell counts were estimated from reference gene primer amplification. Some clones are missing from TCRdb's copy, which holds only in-frame ones; the method was immunoSEQ multiplex PCR. The D gene and trimming were derived from the DNA, and the V and J assignments and clone size from that table. Among 250,000 or so clones listed, more than 70% were seen once. Sequences were obtained from peripheral blood. The chain couples TRBV29-1 to TRBJ1-1; D remains ambiguous. This sequence was found in a woman aged 40 to 50 who had recovered from COVID-19. CDR3: CSGDTNTEAFF. CDR3 nucleotide sequence: TGCAGCGGCGACACGAACACTGAAGCTTTCTTT.